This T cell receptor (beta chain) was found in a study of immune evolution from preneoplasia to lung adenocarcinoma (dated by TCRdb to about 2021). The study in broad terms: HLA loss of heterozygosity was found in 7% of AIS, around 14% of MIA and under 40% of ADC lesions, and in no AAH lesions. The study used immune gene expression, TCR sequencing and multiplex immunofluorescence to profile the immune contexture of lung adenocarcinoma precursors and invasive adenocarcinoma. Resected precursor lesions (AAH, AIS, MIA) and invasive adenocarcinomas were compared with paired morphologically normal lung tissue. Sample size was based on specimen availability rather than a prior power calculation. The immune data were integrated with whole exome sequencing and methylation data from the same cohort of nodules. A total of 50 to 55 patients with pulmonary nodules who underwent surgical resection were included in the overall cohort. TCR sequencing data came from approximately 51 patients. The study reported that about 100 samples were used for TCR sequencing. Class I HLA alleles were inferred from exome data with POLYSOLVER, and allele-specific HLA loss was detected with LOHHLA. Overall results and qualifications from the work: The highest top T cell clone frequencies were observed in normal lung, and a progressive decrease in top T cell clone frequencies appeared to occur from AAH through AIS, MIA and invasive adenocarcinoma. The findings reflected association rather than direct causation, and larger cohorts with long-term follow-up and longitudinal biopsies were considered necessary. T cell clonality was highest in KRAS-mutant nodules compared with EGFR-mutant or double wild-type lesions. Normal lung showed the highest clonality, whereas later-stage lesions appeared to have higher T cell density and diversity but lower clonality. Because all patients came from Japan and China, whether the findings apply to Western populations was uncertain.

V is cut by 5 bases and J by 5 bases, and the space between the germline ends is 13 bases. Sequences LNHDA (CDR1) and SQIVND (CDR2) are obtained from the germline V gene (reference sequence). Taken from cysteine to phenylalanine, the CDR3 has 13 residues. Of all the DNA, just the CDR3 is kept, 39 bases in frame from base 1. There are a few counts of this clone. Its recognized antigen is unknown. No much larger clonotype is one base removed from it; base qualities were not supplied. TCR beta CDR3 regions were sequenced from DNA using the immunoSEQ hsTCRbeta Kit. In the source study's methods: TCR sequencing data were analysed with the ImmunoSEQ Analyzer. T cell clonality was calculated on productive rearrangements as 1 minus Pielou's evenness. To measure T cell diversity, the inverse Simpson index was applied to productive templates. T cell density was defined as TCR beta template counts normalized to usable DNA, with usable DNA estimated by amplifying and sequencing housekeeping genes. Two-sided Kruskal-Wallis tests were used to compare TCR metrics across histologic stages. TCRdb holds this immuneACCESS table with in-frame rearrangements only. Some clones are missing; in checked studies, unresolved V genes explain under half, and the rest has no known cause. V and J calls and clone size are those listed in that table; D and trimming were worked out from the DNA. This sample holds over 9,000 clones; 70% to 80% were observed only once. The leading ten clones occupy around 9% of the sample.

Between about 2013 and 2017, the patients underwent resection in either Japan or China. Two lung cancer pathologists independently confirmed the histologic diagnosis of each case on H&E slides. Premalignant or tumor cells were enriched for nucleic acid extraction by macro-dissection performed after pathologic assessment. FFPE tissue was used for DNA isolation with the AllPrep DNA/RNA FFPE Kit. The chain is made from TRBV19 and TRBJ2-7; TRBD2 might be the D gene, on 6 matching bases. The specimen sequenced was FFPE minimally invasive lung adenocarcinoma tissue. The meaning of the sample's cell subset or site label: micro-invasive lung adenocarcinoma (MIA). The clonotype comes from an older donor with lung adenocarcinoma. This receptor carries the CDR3 CASSRVASDEQYF. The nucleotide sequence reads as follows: TGTGCCAGTAGTCGGGTCGCTAGCGACGAGCAGTACTTC.